The 24 T cell receptor beta chains given below trace back to one sample, sequenced in a study of OX40 agonist ivuxolimab in advanced cancers. Repertoires were generated with immunoSEQ multiplex PCR, while TCRdb's copy carries only in-frame clones and drops some. The top ten clones hold about 2.4% of a sample with over 55,000 clones, approximately 89% of them seen once. Material: CD4+ or CD8+ T cells sorted from blood, obtained in a trial of the OX40 agonist ivuxolimab. These receptors were collected from an adult with an advanced solid tumor such as melanoma, head and neck, liver or kidney cancer.

The V call is TRBV6-1, the J call TRBJ2-7; either TRBD1 or TRBD2 may supply D (5 bases each). This CDR3 region has 12 residues. Per germline, CDR1 MNHNS and CDR2 SASEGT. V shed 3 bases and J shed 5 bases, with 8 bases lying between them. The CDR3 loop is CASSDLGDEQYF. CDR3 sequence (DNA): TGTGCCAGCAGTGATTTGGGGGACGAGCAGTACTTC.

V usage is TRBV6-1 and J usage is TRBJ1-3, with 9 bases that match TRBD1. V shed 2 bases and J 7 bases; nucleotides not matched to a gene: 6. Germline loops: CDR1 MNHNS, CDR2 SASEGT. This CDR3 has 15 residues. The CDR3 loop reads CASSEPGTGWNTIYF. The DNA of the CDR3 is TGTGCCAGCAGTGAACCAGGGACAGGGTGGAACACCATATATTTT.

The chain recombines TRBV11-3 with TRBJ2-3; 9 nucleotides line up with TRBD1. CDR3 size: 15 residues. Germline V lookup: CDR1 SGHNT, CDR2 YENEEA. J gave up 6 bases and V 5 bases, and 9 bases lay outside the gene matches. CDR3 amino acids: CASSPGDRGGDTQYF. DNA of the CDR3: TGTGCCAGCAGCCCCGGTGACAGGGGGGGGGATACGCAGTATTTT.

The chain combines TRBV6-6 with TRBJ1-2; unclear D gene. Germline loops: CDR1 MNHNY, CDR2 SVGAGI (reference sequence). V was trimmed by 7 bases and J by 0 bases, leaving 12 bases between them. The CDR3 extends over 14 amino acids. DNA of the CDR3: TGTGCCAGCACTCAAGGGTCCCCTAACTATGGCTACACCTTC. It specifies CASTQGSPNYGYTF.

This chain links TRBV6-8 with TRBJ2-5; D might be TRBD1 (5 bases). Germline CDR1 reads MNHGY; CDR2 reads SAAAGT. V was trimmed by 0 bases and J by 5 bases, leaving 10 bases between them. The CDR3 has 14 residues. CDR3 loop: CASSYSTVRETQYF. The CDR3 DNA follows: TGTGCCAGCAGTTACTCGACAGTCCGGGAGACCCAGTACTTC.

This chain joins TRBV29-1 and TRBJ2-1; 9 bases agree with TRBD2. V lost 7 bases to trimming and J lost 2 bases; unmatched junction nucleotides: 12. There are 16 residues in the CDR3. Germline CDR1 and CDR2: SQVTM and ANQGSEA. This chain's CDR3 is CSARGLGGRAYNEQFF. CDR3 sequence (DNA): TGCAGCGCCAGAGGTCTTGGCGGGAGGGCCTACAATGAGCAGTTCTTC.

The chain links TRBV5-1 to TRBJ2-5; a possible D gene is TRBD1 (5 bases). The V gene's germline CDR1 is SGHRS and CDR2 YFSETQ. V lost 0 bases and J 5 bases, leaving 8 bases between the germline ends. This CDR3 spans 13 amino acids. CDR3 in amino acids: CASSLGGGETQYF. As DNA, the CDR3 is TGCGCCAGCAGCTTGGGGGGCGGCGAGACCCAGTACTTC. The full variable domain, completed using reference TRBV5-1 and TRBJ2-5, is KAGVTQTPRYLIKTRGQQVTLSCSPISGHRSVSWYQQTPGQGLQFLFEYFSETQRNKGNFPGRFSGRQFSNSRSEMNVSTLELGDSALYLCASSLGGGETQYFGPGTRLLVL.

This sequence joins TRBV4-2 and TRBJ1-6; TRBD1 matches at 7 bases. J was trimmed by 6 bases and V by 1 base; bases with no gene match: 3. The CDR3 is 15 amino acids. Germline assignment: CDR1 LGHNA and CDR2 YNFKEQ. CDR3 coding DNA: TGTGCCAGCAGCCAAGGGCCAGGGGGTAATTCACCCCTCCACTTT. Its translation: CASSQGPGGNSPLHF.

The gene calls are TRBV7-9 and TRBJ1-1, with 7 bases fitting TRBD1. The CDR3 is 14 residues long. The V gene's germline CDR1 is SEHNR and CDR2 FQNEAQ (reference sequence). The V and J ends lost 5 bases and 4 bases, in that order; junction bases with no gene match: 7. The CDR3 coding sequence is TGTGCCAGCAGCAACCAGGGGGGCAGCACTGAAGCTTTCTTT. It is translated as CASSNQGGSTEAFF. The variable domain in full, with the rest retrieved from reference TRBV7-9 and TRBJ1-1, is DTGVSQNPRHKITKRGQNVTFRCDPISEHNRLYWYRQTLGQGPEFLTYFQNEAQLEKSRLLSDRFSAERPKGSFSTLEIQRTEQGDSAMYLCASSNQGGSTEAFFGQGTRLTVV.

The V gene is TRBV2, the J gene TRBJ1-1; D ambiguous. This CDR3 spans 15 amino acids. V was pared by 4 bases and J by 4 bases, with 16 bases between. Germline-derived CDR1 and CDR2 are SNHLY and FYNNEI. CDR3 protein: CASSVVGGEPTEAFF. CDR3 coding DNA: TGTGCCAGCAGTGTTGTTGGCGGAGAACCCACTGAAGCTTTCTTT.

The chain employs TRBV6-1 and TRBJ2-1, with D possibly TRBD1 on 6 matching bases. This CDR3 has 13 residues. Looked up from germline, CDR1 is MNHNS and CDR2 is SASEGT. Trimming stripped 2 bases from V and 13 bases from J, with 15 bases between. The CDR3 loop reads CASSEWGPEVQFF. The DNA for the CDR3 is TGTGCCAGCAGTGAATGGGGGCCGGAAGTACAGTTCTTC.

V and J are TRBV28 and TRBJ1-5, with D unresolved. Trimming took 5 bases from V and 4 from J, leaving 12 bases between them. Germline V gene sequence: CDR1 MDHEN, CDR2 SYDVKM. This CDR3 comprises 14 residues. CDR3 nucleotides: TGTGCCAGCAGTCGAGGGCAGCAGAATCAGCCCCAGCATTTT. This codes for CASSRGQQNQPQHF.

The J gene is TRBJ2-7, the V gene TRBV19; 7 positions agree with TRBD1. Germline trimming cut 5 bases from V and 0 bases from J; bases unmatched to any gene: 7. The CDR3 has 15 residues. CDR1 and CDR2 from the germline V gene are LNHDA and SQIVND (reference sequence). The CDR3 region is CASSPRKGASYEQYF. As DNA, the CDR3 is TGTGCCAGTAGTCCCCGGAAGGGGGCCTCCTACGAGCAGTACTTC.

V usage is TRBV28 and J usage is TRBJ2-7, with 10 bases matching TRBD1. Germline trimming cut 5 bases from V and 5 bases from J; bases unmatched to any gene: 6. Looked up from germline, CDR1 is MDHEN and CDR2 is SYDVKM. The CDR3 has 14 residues. This chain's CDR3 is CASSTGQGRDEQYF. DNA of the CDR3: TGTGCCAGCAGTACGGGACAGGGGCGCGACGAGCAGTACTTC.

The chain carries TRBV7-2 and TRBJ2-3; no definite D call. The V gene lost 1 base and the J gene lost 2 bases, with 10 bases spanning the gap. This CDR3 has 15 amino acids. Germline V lookup: CDR1 SGHTA, CDR2 FQGNSA. DNA of the CDR3: TGTGCCAGCAGCTTAGGGGTGCTTTTCACAGATACGCAGTATTTT. This gives the protein CASSLGVLFTDTQYF. Full variable domain (rest looked up from reference TRBV7-2 and TRBJ2-3): GAGVSQSPSNKVTEKGKDVELRCDPISGHTALYWYRQSLGQGLEFLIYFQGNSAPDKSGLPSDRFSAERTGGSVSTLTIQRTQQEDSAVYLCASSLGVLFTDTQYFGPGTRLTVL.

The V and J genes are TRBV6-1 and TRBJ1-1; D unresolved. The CDR3 sequence is 13 residues long. Trimming took off 6 bases at V and 1 base at J, with 9 bases between the two ends. The germline V gene has CDR1 MNHNS and CDR2 SASEGT. CDR3 coding DNA: TGTGCCAGCAGCGATCAAGGGAACACTGAAGCTTTCTTT. Translated: CASSDQGNTEAFF.

CDR3 DNA sequence: TGTGCCAGCTCACCACGGAGGGACACAGATACGCAGTATTTT. Protein sequence: CASSPRRDTDTQYF. This rearrangement joins TRBV18 to TRBJ2-3; D might be TRBD2 (6 bases). V shed 1 base and J shed 2 bases, with 7 bases lying between them. CDR3 length: 14 residues. Germline V lookup: CDR1 KGHSH, CDR2 LQKENI.

This clone was seen a few times. V and J are TRBV7-9 and TRBJ2-1; D unresolved. In germline, CDR1 is SEHNR, CDR2 FQNEAQ (reference sequence). V lost 7 bases and J lost 0, with 13 bases in between. The CDR3 spans 15 residues. The CDR3 nucleotides are TGTGCCAGCAACCGAATAGGTGCCTCCTACAATGAGCAGTTCTTC. This encodes CASNRIGASYNEQFF.

V usage is TRBV28 and J usage is TRBJ1-1; D remains ambiguous. CDR1 is MDHEN, CDR2 SYDVKM, per germline. Trimming removed 10 bases at V and 0 bases at J, with 9 bases between. This CDR3 is 12 amino acids long. The CDR3 loop reads CATREVNTEAFF. DNA of the CDR3: TGTGCCACGAGGGAGGTGAACACTGAAGCTTTCTTT.

The chain couples TRBV19 to TRBJ1-1; D might be TRBD1 (6 bases). The CDR3 is 11 residues long. Germline V gene lookup returns CDR1 LNHDA and CDR2 SQIVND (reference sequence). V was pared by 3 bases and J by 8 bases, with 7 bases between. CDR3 sequence: CASSMGTEAFF. CDR3 nucleotides: TGTGCCAGTAGTATGGGGACAGAAGCTTTCTTT.

This sequence joins TRBV4-1 and TRBJ2-1; 10 bases map to TRBD2. Germline CDR1 MGHRA, CDR2 YSYEKL. V was pared by 2 bases and J by 5 bases, with 3 bases of the junction left unmatched. The CDR3 runs 15 residues. The CDR3 sequence is CASSQWLAGDNEQFF. For the CDR3, the DNA is TGCGCCAGCAGCCAATGGCTAGCGGGAGACAATGAGCAGTTCTTC.

The rearrangement uses TRBV20-1 and TRBJ2-7; the match to TRBD2 covers 8 bases. This CDR3 contains 11 residues. J lost 3 bases, V lost 5 bases, and 0 bases had no gene match. Germline V gene sequence: CDR1 DFQATT, CDR2 SNEGSKA (reference sequence). This CDR3 is CSAGTSYEQYF. CDR3 DNA: TGCAGTGCTGGGACTAGCTACGAGCAGTACTTC.

Only one count was recorded for this clone. The rearrangement uses TRBV10-3 and TRBJ2-3; possible D gene TRBD2, 6 bases. The CDR3 has 13 amino acids. The germline V and J ends were trimmed by 5 bases and 4 bases, with 10 bases remaining between them. Per the germline V gene, CDR1 is ENHRY and CDR2 is SYGVKD. CDR3 nucleotides: TGTGCCATCAGTACGGGGGACGCAGATACGCAGTATTTT. Its protein is CAISTGDADTQYF.

Details on this clone: This same CDR3 is encoded by further DNA sequences in the sample. The rearrangement joins TRBV28 to TRBJ2-2; D possibly corresponds to TRBD2 (6 bases). This CDR3 is 16 amino acids long. The germline gives CDR1 MDHEN, CDR2 SYDVKM. The V end lost 2 bases, the J end lost 5 bases, and 15 bases lay between the germline ends. The CDR3: CASSLQRTTGTGELFF. The CDR3 DNA follows: TGTGCCAGCAGTTTACAAAGGACTACCGGAACCGGGGAGCTGTTTTTT.